The 12 T cell receptor beta chains reported below all come from one sample, sequenced in a study of a mutant IDH1 vaccine in newly diagnosed glioma. Sequencing used immunoSEQ multiplex PCR; TCRdb keeps in-frame clones, though not all of them. Counted here are approximately 16,000 clones, around 95% occurring once; the ten biggest clones make up more than 3.5%. Time point in this sample: baseline, week 1 (first vaccination visit). Indicated treatment: pre-vaccination baseline after standard-of-care therapy. The specimen was peripheral blood mononuclear cells (PBMCs), collected from a glioma patient treated with radiotherapy, temozolomide or both. These receptors all stem from a woman between 18 and 30 years old with glioma. Some clones in this sample may be carry-over from other donors' samples.

This chain links TRBV10-3 with TRBJ2-3, with 7 bases aligning to TRBD1. The CDR3 is 17 residues long. The ends lost 5 bases at V and 0 bases at J; junction bases unmatched: 11. Germline V gene lookup returns CDR1 ENHRY and CDR2 SYGVKD. The CDR3 DNA reads TGTGCCATCAGTCCCCGTGGACAGGTCCTTAGCACAGATACGCAGTATTTT. This codes for CAISPRGQVLSTDTQYF.

J is TRBJ1-4 and V is TRBV5-1, with a possible D match to TRBD1 (5 bases). V lost 0 bases, J lost 7 bases, and 7 bases lay in between. CDR3 length equals 13 residues. Germline lookup yields CDR1 SGHRS and CDR2 YFSETQ. The DNA of the CDR3 is TGCGCCAGCAGCTTGGGGGGCCGTGAAAAACTGTTTTTT. This encodes CASSLGGREKLFF.

This chain joins TRBV10-3 and TRBJ1-3; the D gene is possibly TRBD1 (5 bases). There are 14 residues in the CDR3. Germline CDR1 and CDR2: ENHRY and SYGVKD. Trimming took 7 bases from V and 1 from J, leaving 11 bases between them. The CDR3 here is CAITSGNSGNTIYF. The CDR3 DNA is TGTGCCATCACCTCAGGGAATTCTGGAAACACCATATATTTT.

The rearrangement uses TRBV2 and TRBJ2-1; 8 bases are a match to TRBD2. In germline, CDR1 is SNHLY, CDR2 FYNNEI. V was pared by 3 bases and J by 9 bases, with 7 bases of the junction left unmatched. This CDR3 contains 14 residues. The CDR3 bases are TGTGCCAGCAGTGACGGGACTAGTTTTGTTGAGCAGTTCTTC. Translated: CASSDGTSFVEQFF.

V gene TRBV23-1 combines with J gene TRBJ2-7; D perhaps matches TRBD2 (6 bases). TRBV23-1 is an ORF; its function is uncertain. The CDR3 has 13 residues. V lost 7 bases, J lost 3 bases, and 13 bases lay in between. The chain's CDR3 is CASTGVGSYEQYF. In DNA, the CDR3 is TGCGCCAGCACGGGGGTGGGCAGCTACGAGCAGTACTTC.

This clone was detected only once. The chain links TRBV6-1 to TRBJ1-4, with TRBD1 identical over 9 bases. The CDR3 is made up of 16 amino acids. Germline-derived CDR1 and CDR2 are MNHNS and SASEGT. V was pared by 1 base and J by 9 bases, with 9 bases of the junction left unmatched. The CDR3 reads CASSEDLWDRAKKLFF. CDR3 DNA sequence: TGTGCCAGCAGTGAAGACCTTTGGGACAGGGCTAAAAAACTGTTTTTT.

The V call is TRBV11-2, the J call TRBJ1-3; 9 bases fit TRBD1. V lost 1 base to trimming and J lost 6 bases; unmatched junction nucleotides: 4. CDR3 length: 15 residues. Germline lookup yields CDR1 SGHAT and CDR2 FQNNGV. Here the CDR3 DNA reads TGTGCCAGCAGCTTAGCTGACAGGGGGGAAAACACCATATATTTT. It codes for CASSLADRGENTIYF.

This clone showed up just once. The genes are TRBV9 and TRBJ1-5; maybe TRBD1 (6 bases). V was cut by 0 bases and J by 2 bases, with 9 bases left in between. Germline-derived CDR1 and CDR2 are SGDLS and YYNGEE. CDR3 length: 15 residues. The CDR3 coding sequence is TGTGCCAGCAGCGTAGGGGGGGCTGGCAATCAGCCCCAGCATTTT. Its protein product is CASSVGGAGNQPQHF.

The chain employs TRBV11-3 and TRBJ2-2, with D possibly matching TRBD1 (5 bases). CDR1 SGHNT and CDR2 YENEEA come from the germline V gene. V dropped 0 bases and J dropped 6 bases, with 20 bases sitting between them. This CDR3 is built from 18 residues. CDR3 region: CASSLDYRFGRASGELFF. CDR3 nucleotide sequence: TGTGCCAGCAGCTTAGATTATAGGTTCGGCAGGGCATCCGGGGAGCTGTTTTTT.

This clone showed up just once. This rearrangement joins TRBV11-3 to TRBJ2-6; D is uncertain. Germline lookup yields CDR1 SGHNT and CDR2 YENEEA. The length of the CDR3 is 18 residues. Trimming cost V 6 bases and J 0 bases, with 18 bases left between them. CDR3 in DNA: TGTGCCAGCAGGAGGTTTCACGTGGCTCTCTCTGGGGCCAACGTCCTGACTTTC. Its protein is CASRRFHVALSGANVLTF.

The CDR3 DNA follows: TGCAGCGTGAAGGCAGGGGCATGGGACACTGAAGCTTTCTTT. Translating it yields CSVKAGAWDTEAFF. The V call is TRBV29-1, the J call TRBJ1-1, with a tentative D call TRBD1 (6 bases). CDR3 length equals 14 residues. The germline V gene has CDR1 SQVTM and CDR2 ANQGSEA. The ends were cut back, 6 bases at V and 3 bases at J, with 17 bases in the middle.

The CDR3 coding sequence is TGTGCCAGCAGTTGGGAAGCGGGCACAGATACGCAGTATTTT. Amino acid sequence: CASSWEAGTDTQYF. V gene TRBV6-6 combines with J gene TRBJ2-3; a weak D match, TRBD2 (5 bases). Germline V lookup: CDR1 MNHNY, CDR2 SVGAGI (reference sequence). V was shortened by 4 bases and J by 1 base, with 9 bases between the two germline ends. The CDR3 consists of 14 residues.